This T cell receptor (beta chain) was documented in a study of cytomegalovirus exposure and HLA in healthy donors. Whole-study findings and limits: High sensitivity and specificity were reportedly achieved when the classifier diagnosed cytomegalovirus status. More than 150 TCR beta chains were listed as cytomegalovirus-associated. Rarity marked most TCR sequences, yet some public TCRs occurred in many donors.

CDR1 is SGDLS, CDR2 YYNGEE, per germline. The CDR3 consists of 15 residues. Deletions cut 3 bases from V and 2 bases from J, with 15 bases between. It was the approximately 120-subject validation cohort, separate from the roughly 700-subject first cohort, to which the donors belonged. Turning to this clone: Its antigen is not known.

Data came from immunoSEQ multiplex PCR; TCRdb stores just in-frame clones and leaves some out. The profile covers 65,000 to 75,000 clones, with over 90% appearing a single time and more than 3.5% taken by the ten largest. Specimen: PBMCs. The chain combines TRBV9 with TRBJ2-7, with a possible D match to TRBD1 (6 bases). The receptor was derived from a woman aged 18-35 years in good health and CMV-seropositive. The CDR3 nucleotides read TGTGCCAGCAGCGCCGAGGACCAGGGGACCTACGAGCAGTACTTC. Protein: CASSAEDQGTYEQYF.